The 23 T cell receptor beta chains listed next were all sequenced from one sample in a study of T cell changes during pregnancy in multiple sclerosis. Produced via immunoSEQ multiplex PCR; TCRdb's table is partial and in-frame only. In the table there are tens of thousands of clones, around 94% of which are singletons. The specimen comprised CD4+ T cells from peripheral blood mononuclear cells, sampled in the first trimester of pregnancy. Source of these receptors: a female donor with multiple sclerosis, enrolled in a pregnancy study.

This clone was seen only a few times. The chain links TRBV18 to TRBJ1-6; TRBD1 matches at 9 bases. Unmatched junction bases numbered 1, after V lost 4 bases and J lost 9 bases. The V gene's germline CDR1 is KGHSH and CDR2 LQKENI. The CDR3 contains 13 residues. In DNA, the CDR3 is TGTGCCAGCTCACGGGACAGGGTTTCACCCCTCCACTTT. It translates to CASSRDRVSPLHF.

This chain uses TRBV4-1 with TRBJ2-3; D may be TRBD2 (5 bases). Trimming cost V 4 bases and J 0 bases, with 14 bases left between them. CDR1 is MGHRA, CDR2 YSYEKL, per germline. The CDR3 runs 16 residues. The CDR3 spells CASSPYSRGSTDTQYF. The CDR3 nucleotides are TGCGCCAGCAGCCCCTACTCCCGGGGTAGCACAGATACGCAGTATTTT.

V and J are TRBV5-1 and TRBJ2-7, with TRBD2 as a possible D gene (6 bases). Trimming shortened V by 0 bases and J by 9 bases, and 16 bases separated the two germline ends. CDR1 and CDR2 (germline): SGHRS, YFSETQ. The CDR3 has 14 amino acids. This CDR3 is CASSLEEGTMRQYF. For the CDR3, the DNA is TGCGCCAGCAGCTTGGAGGAGGGGACCATGAGGCAGTACTTC. Looking up the rest from reference TRBV5-1 and TRBJ2-7 gives the full variable domain: KAGVTQTPRYLIKTRGQQVTLSCSPISGHRSVSWYQQTPGQGLQFLFEYFSETQRNKGNFPGRFSGRQFSNSRSEMNVSTLELGDSALYLCASSLEEGTMRQYFGPGTRLTVT.

With respect to this clone: A junction boundary mismatches the germline segment, possibly from a read error. This sequence joins TRBV7-7 and TRBJ2-2; 9 nucleotides align to TRBD1. The CDR3 sequence is 18 residues long. Germline assignment: CDR1 SSHAT and CDR2 FNYEAQ (reference sequence). The CDR3 sequence is CASSPSTGGGTDTGELFF. CDR3 DNA sequence: TGTGCTAGCAGCCCCTCGACAGGGGGGGGTACTGACACCGGGGAGCTGTTTTTT.

The rearrangement uses TRBV27 and TRBJ1-2; D call uncertain. The CDR3 has 13 amino acids. V shed 5 bases and J shed 2 bases, with 9 bases lying between them. Germline V gene sequence: CDR1 MNHEY, CDR2 SMNVEV (reference sequence). This CDR3 is CASSPRINYGYTF. DNA for the CDR3: TGTGCCAGCAGTCCGCGGATAAACTATGGCTACACCTTC.

The V gene is TRBV18, the J gene TRBJ2-7, with 12 bases lining up with TRBD1. V dropped 3 bases and J dropped 4; count of bases not matched to a gene: 10. The CDR3 runs 17 residues. From germline, CDR1 is KGHSH and CDR2 LQKENI. The CDR3 sequence is CASSPDWGTGGRYEQYF. The CDR3 bases are TGTGCCAGCTCACCGGATTGGGGGACAGGGGGCAGGTACGAGCAGTACTTC.

The chain carries TRBV7-8 and TRBJ1-1, with D maybe TRBD1 (5 bases). CDR3 length: 14 amino acids. V lost 4 bases, J lost 3 bases, and 12 bases lay in between. Germline V CDR1 and CDR2: SGHVS, FQNEAQ. CDR3 sequence reads: CASSSGGAYTEAFF. The CDR3, as DNA: TGTGCCAGCAGCTCCGGTGGGGCATACACTGAAGCTTTCTTT. Filled out from reference TRBV7-8 and TRBJ1-1, the complete variable domain reads GAGVSQSPRYKVAKRGQDVALRCDPISGHVSLFWYQQALGQGPEFLTYFQNEAQLDKSGLPSDRFFAERPEGSVSTLKIQRTQQEDSAVYLCASSSGGAYTEAFFGQGTRLTVV.

The chain joins TRBV5-5 to TRBJ1-2, with TRBD1 matching 9 bases. J lost 4 bases, V lost 4 bases, and 5 bases had no gene match. CDR3 length equals 14 residues. CDR1 and CDR2 from the germline V gene are SGHKS and YYEKEE (reference sequence). The CDR3 DNA sequence: TGTGCCAGCAGCAAGGGACAGGGACTCTATGGCTACACCTTC. Translated, it gives CASSKGQGLYGYTF. Full variable domain (remainder filled in from reference TRBV5-5 and TRBJ1-2): DAGVTQSPTHLIKTRGQQVTLRCSPISGHKSVSWYQQVLGQGPQFIFQYYEKEERGRGNFPDRFSARQFPNYSSELNVNALLLGDSALYLCASSKGQGLYGYTFGSGTRLTVV.

The chain joins TRBV5-1 to TRBJ1-5; D gene ambiguous. This CDR3 spans 13 amino acids. CDR1 is SGHRS and CDR2 is YFSETQ in the germline V gene. The germline V and J ends were trimmed by 0 bases and 5 bases, with 6 bases remaining between them. The chain's CDR3 is CASSLEPDQPQHF. The CDR3 region has the DNA TGCGCCAGCAGCTTGGAGCCGGATCAGCCCCAGCATTTT. Combining the CDR3 with reference TRBV5-1 and TRBJ1-5 gives the whole variable domain KAGVTQTPRYLIKTRGQQVTLSCSPISGHRSVSWYQQTPGQGLQFLFEYFSETQRNKGNFPGRFSGRQFSNSRSEMNVSTLELGDSALYLCASSLEPDQPQHFGDGTRLSIL.

The chain is built from TRBV5-1 and TRBJ1-6, with a tentative D call TRBD1 (6 bases). The CDR3 loop spans 14 amino acids. Trimming left V 4 bases short and J 8 bases short, with 13 bases between. In germline, CDR1 is SGHRS, CDR2 YFSETQ. The CDR3 loop reads CASSEGQLDSPLHF. The CDR3 region has the DNA TGCGCCAGCAGCGAGGGACAATTGGATTCACCCCTCCACTTT.

The V and J genes are TRBV11-2 and TRBJ1-4; possible D gene TRBD1, 6 bases. CDR1 and CDR2 from the germline V gene are SGHAT and FQNNGV. The CDR3 runs 13 residues. The V end lost 0 bases, the J end lost 14 bases, and 13 bases lay between the germline ends. The CDR3 spells CASSLEIGGVLFF. CDR3 nucleotides: TGTGCCAGCAGCTTAGAAATAGGGGGGGTTCTGTTTTTT.

The chain combines TRBV6-6 with TRBJ1-1; TRBD1 agrees at 7 bases. The CDR3 consists of 14 residues. V trimming: 4 bases; J trimming: 6 bases; junction bases outside the gene matches: 8. Germline V CDR1 and CDR2: MNHNY, SVGAGI (reference sequence). This CDR3 reads CASSSTRQGAEAFF. CDR3 in DNA: TGTGCCAGCAGTTCCACCCGACAGGGCGCTGAAGCTTTCTTT.

J is TRBJ2-3 and V is TRBV27, with 11 bases identical to TRBD2. From germline, CDR1 is MNHEY and CDR2 SMNVEV (reference sequence). Unmatched junction bases numbered 7, after V lost 6 bases and J lost 2 bases. This CDR3 has 16 residues. The CDR3 loop reads CASSDTGLADTDTQYF. DNA for the CDR3: TGTGCCAGCAGCGATACGGGACTAGCGGACACAGATACGCAGTATTTT.

The chain has TRBV28 and TRBJ2-7; 10 bases fit TRBD1. V lost 3 bases, J lost 5 bases, and 10 bases stayed unmatched. Germline loops: CDR1 MDHEN, CDR2 SYDVKM. The CDR3 extends over 16 amino acids. As DNA, the CDR3 is TGTGCCAGCAGTTTGTTAGACAGGGGGCGCACCGACGAGCAGTACTTC. It encodes CASSLLDRGRTDEQYF.

With regard to this clone: This same CDR3 is encoded by further DNA sequences in the sample. This rearrangement joins TRBV2 to TRBJ1-2, with 8 positions matching TRBD1. The CDR3 runs to 14 residues. Germline V CDR1 and CDR2: SNHLY, FYNNEI. V lost 4 bases, J lost 2 bases, and 3 bases stayed unmatched. Here the CDR3 reads CASSVTGGNYGYTF. In DNA form, the CDR3 reads TGTGCCAGCAGTGTAACAGGGGGGAACTATGGCTACACCTTC.

This clone is a singleton in its sample. This chain connects TRBV11-2 to TRBJ2-7, with a weak D call TRBD1 (6 bases). The CDR3 extends over 15 amino acids. Germline values: CDR1 SGHAT, CDR2 FQNNGV. The V gene lost 6 bases and the J gene lost 2 bases, with 17 bases spanning the gap. The CDR3 DNA follows: TGTGCCAGCAGTCTAGTAAGGGGGACGACCTACGAGCAGTACTTC. Encoded protein: CASSLVRGTTYEQYF.

This chain connects TRBV21-1 to TRBJ1-5; no DNA check was done on the table's D call, TRBD1. TRBV21-1 is marked as a pseudogene. There are 13 residues in the CDR3. Here the CDR3 reads CASPSGGNQPQHF. The CDR3 DNA is TGTGCCAGCCCCTCAGGGGGCAATCAGCCCCAGCATTTT.

This chain links TRBV7-8 with TRBJ1-2; D gene ambiguous. V lost 2 bases to trimming and J lost 7 bases, with 14 bases between them. The CDR3 is made up of 14 amino acids. Looked up from germline, CDR1 is SGHVS and CDR2 is FQNEAQ. The DNA of the CDR3 is TGTGCCAGCAGCTTAAACGGGAACGAGCTTGGCTACACCTTC. Its translation: CASSLNGNELGYTF.

This sequence joins TRBV15 and TRBJ1-2; 7 bases agree with TRBD1. Trimming removed 2 bases from V and 5 bases from J; junction bases left unmatched: 5. Germline V CDR1 and CDR2: LNHNV, YYDKDF (reference sequence). The CDR3 loop spans 14 amino acids. DNA of the CDR3: TGTGCCACCAGCAGAAGGAGGGGGCAATATGGCTACACCTTC. Its translation is CATSRRRGQYGYTF.

V and J are TRBV5-1 and TRBJ2-3; 11 positions match TRBD2. Trimming at V came to 8 bases and at J to 4 bases, leaving 6 bases not matched to a gene. Germline V gene lookup returns CDR1 SGHRS and CDR2 YFSETQ. The CDR3 is made up of 14 amino acids. In DNA form, the CDR3 reads TGCGCCAGTCAGAGACTAGCGGGGCCAGATACGCAGTATTTT. It yields the protein CASQRLAGPDTQYF.

This sequence joins TRBV18 and TRBJ2-7; no reliable D call. V gave up 4 bases and J gave up 1 base, with 14 bases separating them. The CDR3 is made up of 15 amino acids. CDR1 and CDR2 from the germline V gene are KGHSH and LQKENI. CDR3 bases: TGTGCCAGCTCACTAAACAACCTGCCTTCCTACGAGCAGTACTTC. Translation gives CASSLNNLPSYEQYF.

The genes are TRBV2 and TRBJ2-5; D is perhaps TRBD2 (7 bases). The CDR3 is made up of 13 amino acids. Trimming left V 5 bases short and J 5 bases short, with 12 bases between. Germline lookup yields CDR1 SNHLY and CDR2 FYNNEI. The CDR3 nucleotides are TGTGCCAGCAGTCGGGGGGCATGGGAGACCCAGTACTTC. Translation: CASSRGAWETQYF. The variable domain in full, with the rest retrieved from reference TRBV2 and TRBJ2-5, is EPEVTQTPSHQVTQMGQEVILRCVPISNHLYFYWYRQILGQKVEFLVSFYNNEISEKSEIFDDQFSVERPDGSNFTLKIRSTKLEDSAMYFCASSRGAWETQYFGPGTRLLVL.

This chain uses TRBV5-4 with TRBJ1-2; tentative D call: TRBD1 (6 bases). Trimming removed 2 bases at V and 4 bases at J, with 12 bases between. This CDR3 is built from 14 residues. Germline CDR1 reads SGHNT; CDR2 reads YYREEE (reference sequence). In DNA form, the CDR3 reads TGTGCCAGCAGCTTTTTAGGACAGCTCTATGGCTACACCTTC. Translated, it gives CASSFLGQLYGYTF.